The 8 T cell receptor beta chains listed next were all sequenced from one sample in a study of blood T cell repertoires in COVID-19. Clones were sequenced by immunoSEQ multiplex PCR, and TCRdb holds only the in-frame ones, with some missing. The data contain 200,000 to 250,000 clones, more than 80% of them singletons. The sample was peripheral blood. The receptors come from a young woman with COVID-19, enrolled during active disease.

The CDR3: CASSLAGGLNTQYF. DNA for the CDR3: TGTGCCAGCAGTTTAGCGGGAGGGCTGAATACGCAGTATTTT. The J gene is TRBJ2-3, the V gene TRBV27, with TRBD2 matching 9 bases. There are 14 residues in the CDR3. Germline CDR1 MNHEY, CDR2 SMNVEV (reference sequence). V trimming: 2 bases; J trimming: 7 bases; junction bases outside the gene matches: 4.

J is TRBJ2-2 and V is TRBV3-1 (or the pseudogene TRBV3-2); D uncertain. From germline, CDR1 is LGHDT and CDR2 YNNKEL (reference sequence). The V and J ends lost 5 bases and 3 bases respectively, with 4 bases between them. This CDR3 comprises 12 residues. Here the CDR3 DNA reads TGTGCCAGCAGCTCCTACACCGGGGAGCTGTTTTTT. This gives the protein CASSSYTGELFF.

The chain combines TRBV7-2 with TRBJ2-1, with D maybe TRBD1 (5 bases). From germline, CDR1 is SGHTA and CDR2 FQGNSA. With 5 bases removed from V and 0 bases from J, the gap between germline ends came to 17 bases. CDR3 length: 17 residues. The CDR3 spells CASSPRGSGFSYNEQFF. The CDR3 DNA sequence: TGTGCCAGCAGCCCTAGGGGATCAGGGTTCTCCTACAATGAGCAGTTCTTC.

As DNA, the CDR3 is TGTGCCAGCAGCTACGACGGGGGGGCCTCCTACAATGAGCAGTTCTTC. This sequence encodes CASSYDGGASYNEQFF. The gene calls are TRBV9 and TRBJ2-1; 8 positions match TRBD2. The CDR3 has 16 residues. Germline lookup yields CDR1 SGDLS and CDR2 YYNGEE. Trimming took 4 bases from V and 0 from J; bases not matched to a gene: 6.

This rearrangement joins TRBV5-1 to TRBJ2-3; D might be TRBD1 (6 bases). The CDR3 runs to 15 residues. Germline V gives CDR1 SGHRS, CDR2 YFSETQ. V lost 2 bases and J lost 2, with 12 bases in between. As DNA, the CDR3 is TGCGCCAGCAGCTTAGGGACACTTACCACAGATACGCAGTATTTT. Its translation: CASSLGTLTTDTQYF.

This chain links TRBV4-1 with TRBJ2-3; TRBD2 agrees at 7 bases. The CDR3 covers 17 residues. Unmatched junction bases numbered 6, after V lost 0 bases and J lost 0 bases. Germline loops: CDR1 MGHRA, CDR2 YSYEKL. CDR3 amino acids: CASSQDSGAISTDTQYF. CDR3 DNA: TGCGCCAGCAGCCAAGACAGCGGGGCCATTAGCACAGATACGCAGTATTTT.

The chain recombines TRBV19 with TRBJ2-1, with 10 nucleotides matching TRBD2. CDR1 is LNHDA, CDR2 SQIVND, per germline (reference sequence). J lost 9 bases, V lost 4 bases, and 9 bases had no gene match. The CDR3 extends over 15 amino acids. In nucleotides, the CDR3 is TGTGCCAGTAGTACCCCAGCGGGAGGGCCTTTTGAGCAGTTCTTC. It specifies CASSTPAGGPFEQFF. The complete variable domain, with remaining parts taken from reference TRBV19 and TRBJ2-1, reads DGGITQSPKYLFRKEGQNVTLSCEQNLNHDAMYWYRQDPGQGLRLIYYSQIVNDFQKGDIAEGYSVSREKKESFPLTVTSAQKNPTAFYLCASSTPAGGPFEQFFGPGTRLTVL.

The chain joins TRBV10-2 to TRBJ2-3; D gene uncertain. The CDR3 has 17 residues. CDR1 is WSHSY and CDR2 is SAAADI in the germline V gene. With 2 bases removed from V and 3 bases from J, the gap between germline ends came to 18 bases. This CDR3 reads CASSEVITTVTTDTQYF. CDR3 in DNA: TGCGCCAGCAGTGAGGTTATTACGACGGTGACTACAGATACGCAGTATTTT.